These 12 T cell receptor beta chains originate from one sample sequenced in a study of cytomegalovirus exposure and HLA in healthy donors. With 60 Vbeta and 13 Jbeta primers, the PCR was carried out. The data were produced by immunoSEQ multiplex PCR, yet TCRdb's version contains in-frame clones alone and is incomplete. This repertoire shows roughly 140,000 clones, less than 85% found once; its top ten account for about 6.8%. The sequencing sample was made of PBMCs. The receptor source for this set is a man in his forties or fifties in good health and CMV-seropositive.

Many counts were recorded for this clone. The chain has TRBV5-1 and TRBJ2-7; 10 nucleotides match TRBD1. CDR1 and CDR2 from the germline V gene are SGHRS and YFSETQ. CDR3 length equals 15 residues. The ends lost 5 bases at V and 6 bases at J; junction bases unmatched: 11. The CDR3: CASSGGQGTLSEQYF. CDR3 nucleotides: TGCGCCAGCAGTGGGGGACAGGGGACCTTATCCGAGCAGTACTTC.

This chain uses TRBV11-2 with TRBJ1-4, with 7 bases fitting TRBD1. This CDR3 spans 14 amino acids. Germline lookup yields CDR1 SGHAT and CDR2 FQNNGV. V trimming: 5 bases; J trimming: 2 bases; junction bases outside the gene matches: 2. CDR3 protein: CASSPQGTNEKLFF. The CDR3 DNA follows: TGTGCCAGCAGCCCACAGGGGACTAATGAAAAACTGTTTTTT.

V and J are TRBV18 and TRBJ1-3; D unresolved. Germline V lookup: CDR1 KGHSH, CDR2 LQKENI. This CDR3 region has 16 residues. V was cut by 4 bases and J by 2 bases, with 15 bases left in between. In DNA form, the CDR3 reads TGTGCCAGCTCACTAGCCGGTCAAACACCTGGAAACACCATATATTTT. It codes for CASSLAGQTPGNTIYF.

As DNA, the CDR3 is TGTGCCAGCAGTTGGGTAGCGAACTCCTACAATGAGCAGTTCTTC. It translates to CASSWVANSYNEQFF. The rearrangement links TRBV27 to TRBJ2-1, with D perhaps TRBD2 (5 bases). Trimming left V 4 bases short and J 0 bases short, with 10 bases between. CDR1 and CDR2 from the germline V gene are MNHEY and SMNVEV (reference sequence). The CDR3 is made up of 15 amino acids.

This chain links TRBV4-1 with TRBJ1-6; maybe TRBD1 (5 bases). Germline V gives CDR1 MGHRA, CDR2 YSYEKL. This CDR3 is built from 17 residues. Trimming stripped 0 bases from V and 7 bases from J, with 16 bases between. Written as DNA, the CDR3 is TGCGCCAGCAGCCAAGATGAGGGGCGGGGGGGGAATTCACCCCTCCACTTT. It specifies CASSQDEGRGGNSPLHF.

This chain connects TRBV2 to TRBJ2-2, with D possibly matching TRBD1 (5 bases). CDR1 is SNHLY, CDR2 FYNNEI, per germline. The germline V and J ends were trimmed by 5 bases and 1 base, with 14 bases remaining between them. The CDR3 has 16 amino acids. CDR3 nucleotides: TGTGCCAGCAGTTCGCAGGGATTACGGAACACCGGGGAGCTGTTTTTT. Encoded protein: CASSSQGLRNTGELFF.

The chain uses TRBV10-3 and TRBJ2-7, with 8 nucleotides matching TRBD1. Germline V gene data show CDR1 as ENHRY and CDR2 as SYGVKD. CDR3 size: 14 residues. V was pared by 7 bases and J by 3 bases, with 8 bases of the junction left unmatched. CDR3 sequence: CAITRNDRGYEQYF. Here the CDR3 DNA reads TGTGCCATCACACGGAATGACAGGGGCTACGAGCAGTACTTC.

This rearrangement joins TRBV6-5 to TRBJ1-6, with 8 positions matching TRBD1. Germline V gives CDR1 MNHEY, CDR2 SVGAGI. The CDR3 has 13 residues. V gave up 5 bases and J gave up 9 bases; unmatched junction bases: 3. CDR3 amino acids: CASSTTGVSPLHF. CDR3 sequence (DNA): TGTGCCAGCAGTACGACAGGGGTTTCACCCCTCCACTTT.

DNA for the CDR3: TGTGCCATCGGGGGGGGACGGACCGCGTCCTACGAGCAGTACTTC. It encodes CAIGGGRTASYEQYF. The chain recombines TRBV10-3 with TRBJ2-7; the match to TRBD2 covers 7 bases. Germline V gene lookup returns CDR1 ENHRY and CDR2 SYGVKD. The CDR3 is 15 residues long. The V and J ends lost 8 bases and 1 base, in that order; junction bases with no gene match: 11.

This chain joins TRBV5-6 and TRBJ2-7, with D perhaps matching TRBD1 (6 bases). CDR1 SGHDT and CDR2 YYEEEE come from the germline V gene. The CDR3 runs 13 residues. V was clipped by 3 bases and J by 1 base, with 8 bases between them. The chain's CDR3 is CASSWGTSYEQYF. The CDR3 region has the DNA TGTGCCAGCAGCTGGGGGACATCCTACGAGCAGTACTTC.

This rearrangement joins TRBV29-1 to TRBJ2-7; 9 nucleotides align to TRBD1. Germline CDR1 and CDR2: SQVTM and ANQGSEA. This CDR3 spans 16 amino acids. V lost 5 bases to trimming and J lost 5 bases; unmatched junction nucleotides: 16. The CDR3 DNA reads as TGCAGCGTTCTAGGCGATGTACAGGGGGCGAGACACGAGCAGTACTTC. It yields the protein CSVLGDVQGARHEQYF.

This chain connects TRBV7-8 to TRBJ1-3; 11 nucleotides agree with TRBD1. The germline CDR1 and CDR2 sequences are SGHVS and FQNEAQ. With V trimmed by 5 bases and J by 0 bases, 12 bases remained unmatched. There are 19 residues in the CDR3. Here the CDR3 reads CASSLPGQGGFISGNTIYF. The CDR3 DNA is TGTGCCAGCAGCCTACCGGGACAGGGGGGATTTATCTCTGGAAACACCATATATTTT. Complete variable domain (other parts from reference TRBV7-8 and TRBJ1-3): GAGVSQSPRYKVAKRGQDVALRCDPISGHVSLFWYQQALGQGPEFLTYFQNEAQLDKSGLPSDRFFAERPEGSVSTLKIQRTQQEDSAVYLCASSLPGQGGFISGNTIYFGEGSWLTVV.